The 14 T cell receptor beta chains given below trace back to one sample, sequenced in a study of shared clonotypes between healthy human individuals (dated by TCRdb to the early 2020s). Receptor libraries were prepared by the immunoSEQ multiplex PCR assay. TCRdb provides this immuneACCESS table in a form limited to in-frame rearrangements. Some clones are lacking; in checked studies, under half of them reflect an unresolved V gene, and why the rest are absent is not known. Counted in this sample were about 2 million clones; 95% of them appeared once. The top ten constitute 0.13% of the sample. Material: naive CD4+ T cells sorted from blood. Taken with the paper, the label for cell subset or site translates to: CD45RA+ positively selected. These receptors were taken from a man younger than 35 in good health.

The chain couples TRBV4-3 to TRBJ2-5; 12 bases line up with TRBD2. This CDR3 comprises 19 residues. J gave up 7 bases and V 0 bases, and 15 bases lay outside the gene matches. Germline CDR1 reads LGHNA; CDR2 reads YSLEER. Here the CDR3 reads CASSQDLSSGRAGIGTQYF. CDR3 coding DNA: TGCGCCAGCAGCCAAGATCTTTCTAGCGGGAGGGCCGGGATTGGGACCCAGTACTTC.

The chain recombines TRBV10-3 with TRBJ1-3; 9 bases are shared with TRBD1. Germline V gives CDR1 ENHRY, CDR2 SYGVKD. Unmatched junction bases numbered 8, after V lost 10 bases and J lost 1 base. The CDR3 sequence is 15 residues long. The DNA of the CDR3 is TGTGCCAGCAGGGACAGGGCGGAATCTGGAAACACCATATATTTT. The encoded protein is CASRDRAESGNTIYF.

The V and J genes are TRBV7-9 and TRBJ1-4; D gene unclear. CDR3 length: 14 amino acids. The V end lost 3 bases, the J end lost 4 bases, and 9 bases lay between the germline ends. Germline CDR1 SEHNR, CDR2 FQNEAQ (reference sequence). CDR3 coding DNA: TGTGCCAGCAGCTTGGGCTCCCTTAATGAAAAACTGTTTTTT. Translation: CASSLGSLNEKLFF.

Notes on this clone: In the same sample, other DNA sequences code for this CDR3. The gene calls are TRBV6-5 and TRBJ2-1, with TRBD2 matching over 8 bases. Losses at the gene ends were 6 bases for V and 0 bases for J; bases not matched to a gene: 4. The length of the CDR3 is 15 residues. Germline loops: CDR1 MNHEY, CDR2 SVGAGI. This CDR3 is CASSLAGSSYNEQFF. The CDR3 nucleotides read TGTGCCAGCAGCTTAGCGGGGAGCTCCTACAATGAGCAGTTCTTC.

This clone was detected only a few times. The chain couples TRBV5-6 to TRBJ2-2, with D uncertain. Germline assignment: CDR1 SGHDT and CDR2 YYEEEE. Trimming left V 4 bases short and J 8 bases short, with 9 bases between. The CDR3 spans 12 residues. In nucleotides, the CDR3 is TGTGCCAGCAGCCTCCTTTTGGGGGAGCTGTTTTTT. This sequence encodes CASSLLLGELFF.

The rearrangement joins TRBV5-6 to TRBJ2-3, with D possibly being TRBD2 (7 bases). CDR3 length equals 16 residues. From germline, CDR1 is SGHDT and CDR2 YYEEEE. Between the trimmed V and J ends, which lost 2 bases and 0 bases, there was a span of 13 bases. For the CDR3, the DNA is TGTGCCAGCAGCTTCAGAGCGGGACAAAGCACAGATACGCAGTATTTT. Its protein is CASSFRAGQSTDTQYF.

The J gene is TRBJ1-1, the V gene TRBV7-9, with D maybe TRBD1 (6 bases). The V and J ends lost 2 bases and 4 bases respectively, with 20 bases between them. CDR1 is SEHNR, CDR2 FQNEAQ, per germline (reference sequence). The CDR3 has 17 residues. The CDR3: CASSLKGSGRGSTEAFF. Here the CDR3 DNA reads TGTGCCAGCAGCTTAAAGGGTTCAGGGAGGGGGTCCACTGAAGCTTTCTTT.

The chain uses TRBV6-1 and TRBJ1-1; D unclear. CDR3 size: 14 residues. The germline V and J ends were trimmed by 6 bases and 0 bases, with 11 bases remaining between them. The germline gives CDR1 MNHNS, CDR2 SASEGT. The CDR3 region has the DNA TGTGCCAGCAGGGAGGACGGAATGAACACTGAAGCTTTCTTT. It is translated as CASREDGMNTEAFF.

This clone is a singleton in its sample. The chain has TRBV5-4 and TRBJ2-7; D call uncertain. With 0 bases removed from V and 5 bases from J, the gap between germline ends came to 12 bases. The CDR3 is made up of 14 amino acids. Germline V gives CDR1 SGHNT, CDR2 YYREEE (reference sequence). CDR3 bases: TGTGCCAGCAGCTTGGAGAGTAGCATCCACGAGCAGTACTTC. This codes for CASSLESSIHEQYF. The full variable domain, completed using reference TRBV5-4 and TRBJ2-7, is ETGVTQSPTHLIKTRGQQVTLRCSSQSGHNTVSWYQQALGQGPQFIFQYYREEENGRGNFPPRFSGLQFPNYSSELNVNALELDDSALYLCASSLESSIHEQYFGPGTRLTVT.

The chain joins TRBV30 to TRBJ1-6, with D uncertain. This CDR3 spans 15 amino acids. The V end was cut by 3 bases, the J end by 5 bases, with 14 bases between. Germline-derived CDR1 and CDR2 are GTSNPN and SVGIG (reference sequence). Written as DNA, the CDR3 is TGTGCCTGGAGGCCCCTTAGGGCGGATAATTCACCCCTCCACTTT. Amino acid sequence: CAWRPLRADNSPLHF.

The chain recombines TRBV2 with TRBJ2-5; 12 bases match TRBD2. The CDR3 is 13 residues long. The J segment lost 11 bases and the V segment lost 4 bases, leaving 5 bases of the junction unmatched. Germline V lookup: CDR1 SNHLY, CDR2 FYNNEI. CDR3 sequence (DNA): TGTGCCAGCAGTGTAGCTAGCGGGGGGGATCAGTACTTC. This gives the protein CASSVASGGDQYF.

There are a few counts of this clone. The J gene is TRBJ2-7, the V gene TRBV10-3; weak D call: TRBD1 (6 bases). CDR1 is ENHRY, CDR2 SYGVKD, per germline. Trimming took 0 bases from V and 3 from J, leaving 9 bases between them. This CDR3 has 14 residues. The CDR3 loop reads CAISESGGDYEQYF. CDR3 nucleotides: TGTGCCATCAGTGAGTCAGGGGGAGACTACGAGCAGTACTTC.

CDR3 sequence (DNA): TGCAGCGTCGCTGACCGCTTGAACACTGAAGCTTTCTTT. Amino acid sequence: CSVADRLNTEAFF. This chain links TRBV29-1 with TRBJ1-1; D is undetermined. Trimming stripped 6 bases from V and 0 bases from J, with 11 bases between. This CDR3 has 13 amino acids. Looked up from germline, CDR1 is SQVTM and CDR2 is ANQGSEA. Together with reference TRBV29-1 and TRBJ1-1, the CDR3 gives the full variable domain: SAVISQKPSRDICQRGTSLTIQCQVDSQVTMMFWYRQQPGQSLTLIATANQGSEATYESGFVIDKFPISRPNLTFSTLTVSNMSPEDSSIYLCSVADRLNTEAFFGQGTRLTVV.

The CDR3 DNA reads TGTGCCAGCAGTGCCCGGGACTGGATATCAAATCCGGGGACTACTGGGACAGATACGCAGTATTTT. It is translated as CASSARDWISNPGTTGTDTQYF. The chain recombines TRBV2 with TRBJ2-3; 7 positions match TRBD2. The CDR3 sequence is 22 residues long. V lost 4 bases to trimming and J lost 3 bases; unmatched junction nucleotides: 28. From germline, CDR1 is SNHLY and CDR2 FYNNEI.